Listed here are 22 T cell receptor beta chains from one sample, sequenced in a study of identical twins. TCRdb passed the 5' RACE reads through MiXCR, listing each CDR3 protein once. The sample carries some 600,000 distinct CDR3 sequences, less than 9% recorded once. The sample was also linked to a second study, of yellow fever vaccine responses in identical twins.

Sequencing was carried out using PBMCs. These receptors all come from a woman between 18 and 29 years old in good health.

The CDR3 region has the DNA TGCGCCAGCAGCCAAGCTCTTCGGGACGGCAGAGAGACCCAGTACTTC. Its translation is CASSQALRDGRETQYF. The chain has TRBV4-1 and TRBJ2-5, with D perhaps matching TRBD1 or TRBD2 (5 bases each). The germline V gene encodes CDR1 MGHRA and CDR2 YSYEKL. CDR3 length equals 16 residues. V lost 1 base and J 4 bases, leaving 16 bases between the germline ends.

This clonotype showed up just a few times. V gene TRBV3-1 combines with J gene TRBJ2-3; D is ambiguous. V shed 4 bases and J shed 0 bases, with 14 bases lying between them. The germline CDR1 and CDR2 sequences are LGHDT and YNNKEL (reference sequence). This CDR3 has 16 amino acids. The CDR3 spells CASSPYYASSTDTQYF. CDR3 nucleotides: TGTGCCAGCAGCCCGTACTACGCATCTAGCACAGATACGCAGTATTTT.

The chain is built from TRBV3-1 and TRBJ2-7, with D maybe TRBD2 (6 bases). There are 13 residues in the CDR3. Deletions cut 10 bases from V and 2 bases from J, with 15 bases between. Germline CDR1 and CDR2: LGHDT and YNNKEL (reference sequence). The CDR3 sequence: CANPARRAYEQYV. The CDR3 DNA follows: TGTGCCAATCCGGCCCGGAGGGCCTACGAGCAGTACGTC.

The chain carries TRBV15 and TRBJ2-3; 10 nucleotides agree with TRBD2. Germline lookup yields CDR1 LNHNV and CDR2 YYDKDF (reference sequence). The CDR3 is 17 amino acids. With 2 bases clipped from V and 2 bases from J, the junction kept 7 bases outside the gene matches. For the CDR3, the DNA is TGTGCCACCAGCAGACGAGTAGCGGGGGGCTTCACAGATACGCAGTATTTT. This translates into CATSRRVAGGFTDTQYF.

This clonotype has ten or more counts. This chain joins TRBV2 and TRBJ2-7; D is unclear. There are 13 residues in the CDR3. The V gene's germline CDR1 is SNHLY and CDR2 FYNNEI. Trimming took off 3 bases at V and 0 bases at J, with 6 bases between the two ends. DNA of the CDR3: TGTGCCAGCAGTGACCAGCTCTCCTACGAGCAGTACTTC. This encodes CASSDQLSYEQYF. The complete variable domain, with remaining parts taken from reference TRBV2 and TRBJ2-7, reads EPEVTQTPSHQVTQMGQEVILRCVPISNHLYFYWYRQILGQKVEFLVSFYNNEISEKSEIFDDQFSVERPDGSNFTLKIRSTKLEDSAMYFCASSDQLSYEQYFGPGTRLTVT.

This clonotype was detected many times. V gene TRBV9 combines with J gene TRBJ2-3; D is unclear. Germline values: CDR1 SGDLS, CDR2 YYNGEE. The germline V and J ends were trimmed by 0 bases and 1 base, with 12 bases remaining between them. This CDR3 is 16 amino acids long. The CDR3 coding sequence is TGTGCCAGCAGCGTAGGGGCGGTGGTAGGCACAGATACGCAGTATTTT. It yields the protein CASSVGAVVGTDTQYF.

This clonotype was counted a few times. The rearrangement uses TRBV18 and TRBJ2-6; TRBD1 matches at 7 bases. CDR3 length: 17 amino acids. V lost 6 bases and J lost 0; bases outside the gene matches: 8. Germline V gene sequence: CDR1 KGHSH, CDR2 LQKENI. The CDR3 is CASSAGTVSSGANVLTF. The CDR3 coding sequence is TGTGCCAGCTCCGCCGGGACAGTCAGCTCTGGGGCCAACGTCCTGACTTTC.

This clonotype was observed a few times. The CDR3 loop is CSGRTEGFGYTF. The CDR3 bases are TGCAGCGGAAGGACGGAGGGGTTTGGCTACACCTTC. V gene TRBV29-1 combines with J gene TRBJ1-2, with D maybe TRBD1 (5 bases). The CDR3 has 12 amino acids. Per the germline V gene, CDR1 is SQVTM and CDR2 is ANQGSEA. The V end lost 7 bases, the J end lost 7 bases, and 16 bases lay between the germline ends.

The chain is built from TRBV6-4 and TRBJ2-1, with D perhaps TRBD1 or TRBD2 (6 bases each). This CDR3 spans 21 amino acids. The V gene lost 4 bases and the J gene lost 4 bases, with 32 bases spanning the gap. Germline V gives CDR1 MRHNA, CDR2 SNTAGT. The DNA of the CDR3 is TGTGCCAGCAGTGTCCTCTCCCCGGGGGCGGCTAAGTTGGGGTCGTACAATGAGCAGTTCTTC. Protein product: CASSVLSPGAAKLGSYNEQFF.

This clonotype was observed many times. The gene calls are TRBV29-1 and TRBJ2-1; TRBD2 matches at 14 bases. V was clipped by 6 bases and J by 7 bases; unmatched bases: 11. Germline V lookup: CDR1 SQVTM, CDR2 ANQGSEA. CDR3 length equals 16 residues. The CDR3 region has the DNA TGCAGCGTCACTAGACTAGCGGGGGGGCCTAAAAATGAGCAGTTCTTC. It is translated as CSVTRLAGGPKNEQFF.

This clonotype was recorded a few times. The V and J genes are TRBV12-3 or TRBV12-4 and TRBJ1-6; D remains ambiguous. Trimming left V 0 bases short and J 9 bases short, with 6 bases between. The CDR3 covers 13 residues. The CDR3 bases are TGTGCCAGCAGTTTAGCGACTTCTTCACCCCTCCACTTT. Encoded protein: CASSLATSSPLHF.

This clonotype was observed a few times. The junction does not match germline at one end; this may be a read error. This chain links TRBV29-1 with TRBJ2-1; no firm D call. Per germline, CDR1 SQVTM and CDR2 ANQGSEA. This CDR3 contains 12 residues. The CDR3 coding sequence is TGCAGCGGTGAAGGAAATTACAATGAGCAGTTCTTC. Translation: CSGEGNYNEQFF.

In its sample, this clonotype was seen many times. The J gene is TRBJ2-3, the V gene TRBV24-1; no definite D call. Germline lookup yields CDR1 KGHDR and CDR2 SFDVKD. This CDR3 contains 14 residues. The V end was cut by 6 bases, the J end by 3 bases, with 12 bases between. CDR3 in amino acids: CATSPTSLTDTQYF. The CDR3, as DNA: TGTGCCACCAGTCCTACGAGTCTTACAGATACGCAGTATTTT.

This chain uses TRBV27 with TRBJ1-2; 10 positions agree with TRBD1. The CDR3 spans 15 residues. After removal of 5 bases from V and 4 bases from J, the junction contained 7 bases not matched to a gene. Germline assignment: CDR1 MNHEY and CDR2 SMNVEV (reference sequence). The CDR3 is CASSPGQGFVYGYTF. The CDR3 DNA reads as TGTGCCAGCAGTCCGGGACAGGGGTTTGTCTATGGCTACACCTTC.

Written as DNA, the CDR3 is TGTGCCAGCAGCTTTCCTAGCGGGGTCGAGACCCAGTACTTC. It specifies CASSFPSGVETQYF. J is TRBJ2-5 and V is TRBV11-2; TRBD2 matches at 9 bases. Per the germline V gene, CDR1 is SGHAT and CDR2 is FQNNGV. The CDR3 has 14 residues. The ends lost 3 bases at V and 5 bases at J; junction bases unmatched: 4.

This clonotype was detected many times. This chain links TRBV10-2 with TRBJ1-6; D call uncertain. The CDR3 spans 11 residues. CDR1 and CDR2 from the germline V gene are WSHSY and SAAADI. V lost 3 bases and J lost 14, with 8 bases in between. The CDR3 sequence is CASSEANALHF. The CDR3 DNA reads as TGCGCCAGCAGTGAAGCGAATGCCCTCCACTTT.

This clonotype showed up just a few times. CDR3 nucleotides: TGTGCCAGCAGCTCACAGGGGACCCACACAGATACGCAGTATTTT. Translation gives CASSSQGTHTDTQYF. The chain joins TRBV7-9 to TRBJ2-3; 7 bases map to TRBD1. This CDR3 contains 15 residues. Losses at the gene ends were 4 bases for V and 2 bases for J; bases not matched to a gene: 6. Germline V gives CDR1 SEHNR, CDR2 FQNEAQ (reference sequence).

This clonotype was seen a few times. The chain couples TRBV20-1 to TRBJ2-7; a possible D gene is TRBD1 (5 bases). From germline, CDR1 is DFQATT and CDR2 SNEGSKA (reference sequence). The V end was cut by 5 bases, the J end by 7 bases, with 18 bases between. The CDR3 totals 13 residues. The CDR3 is CSAAGWGLAEQYF. The CDR3 bases are TGCAGTGCTGCTGGTTGGGGCTTGGCAGAGCAGTACTTC.

In this sample, this clonotype turned up a few times. DNA for the CDR3: TGTGCCAGCAGTGAAAGTGGACCTGGCTATGGCTACACCTTC. Amino acids: CASSESGPGYGYTF. The rearrangement uses TRBV6-1 and TRBJ1-2; D not resolved. With 2 bases removed from V and 4 bases from J, the gap between germline ends came to 11 bases. CDR3 size: 14 residues. In germline, CDR1 is MNHNS, CDR2 SASEGT.

The J gene is TRBJ1-6, the V gene TRBV20-1; D not resolved. Deletions cut 2 bases from V and 6 bases from J, with 11 bases between. This CDR3 comprises 14 residues. Germline V CDR1 and CDR2: DFQATT, SNEGSKA (reference sequence). Here the CDR3 DNA reads TGCAGTGCTAGACCCGGGAATCTTAATTCACCCCTCCACTTT. Translation: CSARPGNLNSPLHF.

Only a few counts were recorded for this clonotype. V usage is TRBV5-1 and J usage is TRBJ2-1; 13 nucleotides line up with TRBD2. Germline lookup yields CDR1 SGHRS and CDR2 YFSETQ. V lost 3 bases to trimming and J lost 10 bases; unmatched junction nucleotides: 10. The length of the CDR3 is 16 residues. In DNA, the CDR3 is TGCGCCAGCAGCTATCCAACTAGCGGGAGGGCCGGGGAGCAGTTCTTC. Amino acids: CASSYPTSGRAGEQFF.

This clonotype occurred a few times. The chain employs TRBV27 and TRBJ2-1; TRBD2 matches at 8 bases. CDR1 and CDR2 (germline): MNHEY, SMNVEV (reference sequence). V shed 1 base and J 6 bases; nucleotides not matched to a gene: 5. The length of the CDR3 is 15 residues. The CDR3: CASSLWLAGTNEQFF. The CDR3 coding sequence is TGTGCCAGCAGTTTATGGCTAGCGGGTACCAATGAGCAGTTCTTC.